Listed below are T cell receptor beta chains from one sample, sequenced in a study of identical twins. TCRdb analysed the 5' RACE reads with MiXCR anew, one entry per CDR3 protein. The sample carries 500,000 or so distinct CDR3 sequences, more than 13% recorded once. This sample was shared with a second study, whose subject was yellow fever vaccine responses in identical twins.

The sample taken for sequencing was CD4+ T cells sorted from blood. The receptors stem from a woman aged 18-30 years in good health. CDR3s include the opening cysteine and the closing phenylalanine or tryptophan. D genes are given only for firm matches. Some rows have no size entry. The others give once, few or many, or a class for an expanded clone.

TRBV12-3/TRBV12-4,TRBJ1-6,-,-,TGTGCCAGCAGTTTCGGGAGTTCACCCCTCCACTTT,CASSFGSSPLHF
TRBV7-9,TRBJ2-1,-,TRBD1,TGTGCCAGCAGCTCCGGGACAGGGTATCGCAATGAGCAGTTCTTC,CASSSGTGYRNEQFF
TRBV7-2,TRBJ2-7,few,-,TGTGCCAGCAGCTTAGATGCAGGGAAGCCTACCTACGAGCAGTACTTC,CASSLDAGKPTYEQYF
TRBV7-2,TRBJ1-5,-,-,TGTGCCAGCAGCTTAGACGCAGATCAGCCCCAGCATTTT,CASSLDADQPQHF
TRBV15,TRBJ1-1,many,-,TGTGCCACCTACGTCCTTGGGGCTAATGAAGCTTTCTTT,CATYVLGANEAFF
TRBV24-1,TRBJ2-5,few,TRBD1,TGTGCCACCAGCAGAGAGCAGACAGGGGAACAAGAGACCCAGTACTTC,CATSREQTGEQETQYF
TRBV5-1,TRBJ1-1,-,TRBD1,TGCGCCAGCAGCTCGGGGTCCAGGGGGGACACTGAAGCTTTCTTT,CASSSGSRGDTEAFF
TRBV6-1,TRBJ2-7,-,-,TGTGCCAGCACAAGAGAGGGGAACGCGTACGAGCAGTACTTC,CASTREGNAYEQYF
TRBV12-3/TRBV12-4,TRBJ2-2,many,TRBD1,TGTGCCAGCACTTCGACAGGGCACACCGGGGAGCTGTTTTTT,CASTSTGHTGELFF
TRBV3-1,TRBJ2-3,few,-,TGTGCCAGCAGCCAAGAACCGGGGAGCACAGATACGCAGTATTTT,CASSQEPGSTDTQYF
TRBV29-1,TRBJ2-3,-,-,TGCAGCGCCCTACAGGATCTTACAGATACGCAGTATTTT,CSALQDLTDTQYF
TRBV9,TRBJ2-1,-,-,TGTGCCAGCAGCCCATACTCGGGTGGCCGAGACCCCAGAAATGAGCAGTTCTTC,CASSPYSGGRDPRNEQFF
TRBV5-6,TRBJ1-1,-,TRBD1,TGTGCCAGCAGCTACTGGGACAGATTGAACACTGAAGCTTTCTTT,CASSYWDRLNTEAFF
TRBV20-1,TRBJ1-4,many,TRBD1,TGCAGTGCAAACCCGGGACAGATGAATGAAAAACTGTTTTTT,CSANPGQMNEKLFF
TRBV3-1,TRBJ2-7,few,TRBD1,TGTGCCAGCAGCCAATCGGGACAGGGCTCCTACGAGCAGTACTTC,CASSQSGQGSYEQYF
TRBV12-3/TRBV12-4,TRBJ2-4,few,-,TGTGCCAGCAGTTTTAAATCCTCTGAGGCAGGGCTGAACATTCAGTACTTC,CASSFKSSEAGLNIQYF
TRBV5-1,TRBJ2-4,many,-,TGCGCCAGCAGCTTGGAGGGATCAGGGGTTGAATCTGCCAAAAACATTCAGTACTTC,CASSLEGSGVESAKNIQYF
TRBV9,TRBJ2-3,-,TRBD2,TGTGCCAGCAGCGTAGTCCCGACTAGCGGGGGCACAGATACGCAGTATTTT,CASSVVPTSGGTDTQYF
TRBV7-2,TRBJ2-7,few,TRBD2,TGTGCCAGCAGCCTGCTAGCAGTACAGCGGGGCGAGCAGTACTTC,CASSLLAVQRGEQYF
TRBV7-9,TRBJ2-1,many,TRBD1,TGTGCCAGCAGCTTAGACCCGGGACAGAGAATCTACAATGAGCAGTTCTTC,CASSLDPGQRIYNEQFF
TRBV20-1,TRBJ2-7,-,TRBD2,TGCAGTGCTAGTTTAAGCGGGGCTGCCTACGAGCAGTACTTC,CSASLSGAAYEQYF
TRBV7-6,TRBJ2-2,few,TRBD1,TGTGCCAGCAGCGAACAGGGGGCGCGGAACACCGGGGAGCTGTTTTTT,CASSEQGARNTGELFF
TRBV12-3/TRBV12-4,TRBJ2-1,-,-,TGTGCCAGCAGGCTCGAAACTAAGAAAGGCAATGAGCAGTTCTTC,CASRLETKKGNEQFF
TRBV4-3,TRBJ2-2,many,-,TGCGCCAGCAGCCATGGGGGGTCCGGGGAGCTGTTTTTT,CASSHGGSGELFF
TRBV10-2,TRBJ2-1,-,-,TGCGCCAGCAGTGAGTCGTCGCGGGGTGGGGACGTGAGCTCCTACAATGAGCAGTTCTTC,CASSESSRGGDVSSYNEQFF
TRBV14,TRBJ1-5,-,-,TGTGCCAGCAGCCAAGCTAACTTCAGGCCGTCTAGCGGTCAGCCCCAGCATTTT,CASSQANFRPSSGQPQHF
TRBV9,TRBJ2-7,-,-,TGTGCCAGCAGCGTAGATTGGGCAGGAAACTCCTACGAGCAGTACTTC,CASSVDWAGNSYEQYF
TRBV11-2,TRBJ2-7,-,-,TGTGCCAGCAGCTCAACCAGGGACCTAAGCTACGAGCAGTACTTC,CASSSTRDLSYEQYF
TRBV5-1,TRBJ2-1,many,-,TGCGCCAGCAGCTTCTCCCCAGTGGGAAATGAGCAGTTCTTC,CASSFSPVGNEQFF
TRBV20-1,TRBJ2-3,-,TRBD2,TGCAGTGCTAGAGATAACGGACTAGTCCCCACAGATACGCAGTATTTT,CSARDNGLVPTDTQYF
TRBV20-1,TRBJ2-1,few,TRBD2,TGCAGTGCCCCGTGGGCTAGCGGGTACAATGAGCAGTTCTTC,CSAPWASGYNEQFF
TRBV10-3,TRBJ2-1,-,TRBD1,TGTGCCATCAGTGAGTCTGGAGGACAGGGATTTTACAATGAGCAGTTCTTC,CAISESGGQGFYNEQFF
TRBV20-1,TRBJ2-2,few,TRBD2,TGCAGTGCCCACGGGACTAGCGGGAGCACCGGGGAGCTGTTTTTT,CSAHGTSGSTGELFF
TRBV12-3/TRBV12-4,TRBJ2-7,many,TRBD1,TGTGCCAGCAGTTTAGGGGGACAGTCCTACGAGCAGTACTTC,CASSLGGQSYEQYF
TRBV3-1,TRBJ2-7,-,-,TGTGCCAGCAGCCAAGATCTACGGCTGGGCGAGCAGTACTTC,CASSQDLRLGEQYF
TRBV5-1,TRBJ2-5,many,TRBD1,TGCGCCAGCAGCTTACAGGGGCTCCAAGAGACCCAGTACTTC,CASSLQGLQETQYF
TRBV2,TRBJ2-1,once,TRBD1,TGTGCCAGCAAACAGGGGGCTAACAATGAGCAGTTCTTC,CASKQGANNEQFF
TRBV6-2/TRBV6-3,TRBJ2-2,-,-,TGTGCCAGCAGTTCCCGGGGCTACACCGGGGAGCTGTTTTTT,CASSSRGYTGELFF
TRBV9,TRBJ2-5,few,TRBD2,TGTGCCAGCAGCGTAGTAGCGGGGGGGCCCTGGGAGACCCAGTACTTC,CASSVVAGGPWETQYF
TRBV7-8,TRBJ2-3,few,-,TGTGCCAGCAGCACACAGAGACTAAATACGCAGTATTTT,CASSTQRLNTQYF
TRBV19,TRBJ1-2,-,-,TGTGCCAGTAGTACAGAACAGGGCTACTATGGCTACACCTTC,CASSTEQGYYGYTF
TRBV6-1,TRBJ2-5,-,-,TGTGCCAGCAGTGATGGAGGTGTGTACCAAGAGACCCAGTACTTC,CASSDGGVYQETQYF
TRBV6-1,TRBJ2-2,few,-,-,CASTPGTLNTGELFFF
TRBV28,TRBJ2-2,-,-,TGTGCCAGCTCCTCGGCCCAGGGGGGGAACACCGGGGAGCTGTTTTTT,CASSSAQGGNTGELFF
TRBV12-3/TRBV12-4,TRBJ2-1,many,-,TGTGCCAGCAGTTTATCGGAAAGACTTATTCGGTTCTTC,CASSLSERLIRFF